This T cell receptor beta chain emerged from a study of blood T cell repertoires in COVID-19. Assay used: immunoSEQ multiplex PCR; TCRdb lists only in-frame clones, some missing. The table shows about 270,000 clones, with approximately 90% occurring only once. The CDR3 extends over 18 amino acids. V was trimmed by 0 bases and J by 5 bases, leaving 23 bases between them. CDR1 and CDR2 from the germline V gene are SQVTM and ANQGSEA. Source material: PBMCs or T cells enriched from blood (not recorded which). The receptor comes from a man in his forties or fifties who had been exposed to COVID-19. The chain has TRBV29-1 and TRBJ2-1; TRBD2 is a possible D gene (7 bases). The CDR3 is CSVEEGGTPHSTNNEQFF. The CDR3, as DNA: TGCAGCGTTGAAGAGGGGGGGACACCTCACTCGACGAACAATGAGCAGTTCTTC.